One sample yielded the 5 T cell receptor beta chains listed below, sequenced in a study of response to subunit inactivated influenza vaccine listed by TCRdb under 2018. Libraries were constructed by RT-PCR. TCRdb names Illumina HiSeq 2500 as the instrument used. The raw public data were reprocessed by TCRdb itself: fastp quality trimming at Q25, MiXCR clonotype calling, in-frame beta chains only. Identical CDR3 proteins give one entry, which carries the most common genes and DNA. For this sample the table gives roughly 650,000 distinct CDR3 sequences, of which 13% to 15% were detected only once. In total, the top ten clones hold about 7.4% of the sample. The source material was PBMCs from blood, sampled around 15 days before vaccination. The receptors here all came from a man between 50 and 59 years old who received an inactivated influenza vaccine. Donor details come from another sample of the same person, matched by shared clones.

There are a few counts of this clonotype. CDR3 coding DNA: TGTGCCAGCAGCTCGACATCCCTCGCCCACAATGAGCAGTTCTTC. Translated, it gives CASSSTSLAHNEQFF. The chain couples TRBV11-2 to TRBJ2-1; D gene ambiguous. The length of the CDR3 is 15 residues. The V end was cut by 4 bases, the J end by 5 bases, with 15 bases between. The V gene's germline CDR1 is SGHAT and CDR2 FQNNGV.

This clonotype appeared a few times. The chain employs TRBV5-1 and TRBJ2-5; tentatively, D is TRBD1 (5 bases). The germline V gene has CDR1 SGHRS and CDR2 YFSETQ. The CDR3 has 15 residues. V was pared by 2 bases and J by 4 bases, with 15 bases between. The CDR3 region has the DNA TGCGCCAGCAGCTTAACTGCTTCCAGGGTAGAGACCCAGTACTTC. Protein: CASSLTASRVETQYF.

The rearrangement uses TRBV4-2 and TRBJ2-7; D gene uncertain. V lost 4 bases to trimming and J lost 3 bases, with 16 bases between them. Germline V gene sequence: CDR1 LGHNA, CDR2 YNFKEQ. This CDR3 has 15 amino acids. The CDR3 region has the DNA TGTGCCAGCAGCCCAGAGGCAGTGTTGGTCTACGAGCAGTACTTC. Protein product: CASSPEAVLVYEQYF.

Remarks on this clonotype: This may stem from a read error, because a much larger clone lies one nucleotide away. V is TRBV7-2 and J is TRBJ2-1; perhaps TRBD2 as D (5 bases). Germline CDR1 SGHTA, CDR2 FQGNSA. The CDR3 has 16 residues. The CDR3 region is CAISLGDGLAYNEQFF. CDR3 bases: TGTGCCATCAGCTTAGGTGACGGACTTGCCTACAATGAGCAGTTCTTC.

This clonotype came up a few times. The chain links TRBV24-1 to TRBJ1-1; possible D gene TRBD1, 6 bases. Trimming took 7 bases from V and 1 from J, leaving 21 bases between them. The CDR3 consists of 17 residues. CDR1 and CDR2 from the germline V gene are KGHDR and SFDVKD. The DNA for the CDR3 is TGTGCCACCAGGGCCCGGGGGGCGGCCGGTGGGAACACTGAAGCTTTCTTT. The encoded protein is CATRARGAAGGNTEAFF.